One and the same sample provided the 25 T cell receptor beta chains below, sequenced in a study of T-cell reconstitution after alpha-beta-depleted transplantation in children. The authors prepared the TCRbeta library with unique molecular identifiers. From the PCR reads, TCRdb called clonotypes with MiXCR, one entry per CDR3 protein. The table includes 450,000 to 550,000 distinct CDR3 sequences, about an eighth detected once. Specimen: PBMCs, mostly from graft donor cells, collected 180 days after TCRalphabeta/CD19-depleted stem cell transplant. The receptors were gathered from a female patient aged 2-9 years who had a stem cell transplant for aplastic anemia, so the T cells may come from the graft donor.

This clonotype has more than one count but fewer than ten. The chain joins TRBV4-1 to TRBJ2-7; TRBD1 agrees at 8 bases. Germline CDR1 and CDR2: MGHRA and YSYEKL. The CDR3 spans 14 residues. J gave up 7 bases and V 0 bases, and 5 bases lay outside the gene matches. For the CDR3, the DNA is TGCGCCAGCAGCCAAGAAGGACAGGGAGATGAGCAGTACGTC. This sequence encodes CASSQEGQGDEQYV.

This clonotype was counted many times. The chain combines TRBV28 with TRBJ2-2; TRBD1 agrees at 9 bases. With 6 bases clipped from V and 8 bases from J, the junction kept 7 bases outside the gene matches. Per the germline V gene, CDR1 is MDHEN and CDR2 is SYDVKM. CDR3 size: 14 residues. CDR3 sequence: CASSHYRGLGELFF. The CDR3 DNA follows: TGTGCCAGCAGCCATTACAGGGGGCTTGGGGAGCTGTTTTTT.

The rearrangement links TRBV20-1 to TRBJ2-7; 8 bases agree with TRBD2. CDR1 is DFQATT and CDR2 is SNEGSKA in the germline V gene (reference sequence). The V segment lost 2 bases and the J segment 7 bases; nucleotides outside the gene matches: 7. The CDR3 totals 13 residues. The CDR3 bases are TGCAGTGCTAGACTAGCGGGCCCCTGGGAGCAGTACTTC. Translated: CSARLAGPWEQYF.

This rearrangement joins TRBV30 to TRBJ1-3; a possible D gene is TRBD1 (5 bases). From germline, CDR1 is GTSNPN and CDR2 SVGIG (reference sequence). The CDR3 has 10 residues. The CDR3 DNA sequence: TGTGCGAGCAGGGAAATCACCATATATTTT. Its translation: CASREITIYF.

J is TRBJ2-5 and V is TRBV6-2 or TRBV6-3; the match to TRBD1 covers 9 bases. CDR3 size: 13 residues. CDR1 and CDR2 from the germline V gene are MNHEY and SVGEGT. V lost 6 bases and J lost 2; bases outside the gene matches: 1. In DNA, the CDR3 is TGTGCCAGCAGAGGACAGGGGCAAGAGACCCAGTACTTC. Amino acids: CASRGQGQETQYF.

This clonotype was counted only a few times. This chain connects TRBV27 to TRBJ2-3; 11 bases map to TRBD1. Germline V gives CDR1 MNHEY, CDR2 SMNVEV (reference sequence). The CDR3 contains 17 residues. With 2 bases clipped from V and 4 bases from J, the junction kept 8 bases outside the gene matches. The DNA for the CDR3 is TGTGCCAGCAGTTTACGACCCCCGGGACAGGGGGCAGATACGCAGTATTTT. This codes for CASSLRPPGQGADTQYF.

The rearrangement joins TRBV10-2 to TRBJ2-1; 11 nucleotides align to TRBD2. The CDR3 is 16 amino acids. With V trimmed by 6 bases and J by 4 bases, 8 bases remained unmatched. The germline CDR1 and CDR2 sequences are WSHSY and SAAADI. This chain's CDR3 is CASRELAGDKYNEQFF. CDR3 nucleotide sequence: TGCGCCAGCAGAGAACTAGCGGGGGATAAATACAATGAGCAGTTCTTC.

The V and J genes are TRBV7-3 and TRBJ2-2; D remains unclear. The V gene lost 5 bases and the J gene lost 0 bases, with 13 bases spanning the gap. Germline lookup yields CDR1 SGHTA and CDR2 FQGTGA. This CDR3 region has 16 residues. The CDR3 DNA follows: TGTGCCAGCAGCCACGGTGCAGCCGCGAACACCGGGGAGCTGTTTTTT. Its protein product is CASSHGAAANTGELFF.

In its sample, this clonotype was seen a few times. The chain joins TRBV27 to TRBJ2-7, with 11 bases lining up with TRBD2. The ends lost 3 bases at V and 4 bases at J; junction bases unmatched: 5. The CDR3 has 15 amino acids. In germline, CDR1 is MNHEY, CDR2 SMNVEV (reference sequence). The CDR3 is CASSLQTSGTYEQYF. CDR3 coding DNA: TGTGCCAGCAGTTTGCAGACTAGCGGGACGTACGAGCAGTACTTC.

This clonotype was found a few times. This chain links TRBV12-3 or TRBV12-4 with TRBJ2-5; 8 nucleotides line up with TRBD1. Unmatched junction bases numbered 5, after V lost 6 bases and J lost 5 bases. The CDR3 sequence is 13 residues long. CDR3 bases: TGTGCCAGCAGCCGGACAGGGACGGAGACCCAGTACTTC. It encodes CASSRTGTETQYF.

The chain's CDR3 is CASSYSSSSGGELFF. CDR3 nucleotides: TGTGCCAGCAGTTACTCGAGTAGTTCCGGTGGGGAGCTGTTTTTT. The V call is TRBV6-5, the J call TRBJ2-2; D ambiguous. This CDR3 spans 15 amino acids. The germline V gene encodes CDR1 MNHEY and CDR2 SVGAGI. V gave up 0 bases and J gave up 8 bases, with 13 bases separating them.

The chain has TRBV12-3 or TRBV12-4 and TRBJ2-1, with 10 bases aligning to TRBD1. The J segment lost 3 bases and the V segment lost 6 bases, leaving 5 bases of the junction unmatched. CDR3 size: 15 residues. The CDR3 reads CASSQRTGGYNEQFF. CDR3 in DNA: TGTGCCAGCAGCCAAAGGACAGGGGGCTACAATGAGCAGTTCTTC.

The CDR3 DNA follows: TGCGCCAGCAGCTCTCAGACAGGGAACACTGAAGCTTTCTTT. It yields the protein CASSSQTGNTEAFF. The chain employs TRBV5-1 and TRBJ1-1, with D perhaps TRBD1 (6 bases). This CDR3 contains 14 residues. Trimming pared 3 bases from V and 1 base from J, leaving 10 bases between. Per the germline V gene, CDR1 is SGHRS and CDR2 is YFSETQ.

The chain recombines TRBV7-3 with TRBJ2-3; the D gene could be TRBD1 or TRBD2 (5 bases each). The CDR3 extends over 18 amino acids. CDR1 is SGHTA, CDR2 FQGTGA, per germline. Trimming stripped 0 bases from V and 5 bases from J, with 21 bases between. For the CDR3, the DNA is TGTGCCAGCAGCTTAACGGGACCCGAGTGGCTTTATGGAGATACGCAGTATTTT. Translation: CASSLTGPEWLYGDTQYF.

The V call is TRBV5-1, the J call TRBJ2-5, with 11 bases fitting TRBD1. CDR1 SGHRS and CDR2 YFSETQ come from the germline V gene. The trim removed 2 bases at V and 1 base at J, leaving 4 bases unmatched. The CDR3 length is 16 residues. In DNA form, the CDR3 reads TGCGCCAGCAGCTTCAGGACAGGGGGCCCCCAAGAGACCCAGTACTTC. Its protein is CASSFRTGGPQETQYF.

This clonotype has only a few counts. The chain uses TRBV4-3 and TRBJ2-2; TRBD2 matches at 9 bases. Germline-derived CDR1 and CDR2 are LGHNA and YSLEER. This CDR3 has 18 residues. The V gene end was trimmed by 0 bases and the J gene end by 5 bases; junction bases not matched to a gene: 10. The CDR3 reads CASSQDGREGLWTGELFF. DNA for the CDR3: TGCGCCAGCAGCCAAGACGGGCGGGAGGGCCTATGGACCGGGGAGCTGTTTTTT.

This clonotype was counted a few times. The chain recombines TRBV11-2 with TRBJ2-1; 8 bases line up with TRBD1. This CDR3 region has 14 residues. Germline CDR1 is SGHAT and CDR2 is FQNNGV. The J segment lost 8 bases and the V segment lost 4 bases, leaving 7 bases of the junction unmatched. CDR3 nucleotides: TGTGCCAGCAGCTCACACAGGGGGTACTATGAGCAGTTCTTC. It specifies CASSSHRGYYEQFF.

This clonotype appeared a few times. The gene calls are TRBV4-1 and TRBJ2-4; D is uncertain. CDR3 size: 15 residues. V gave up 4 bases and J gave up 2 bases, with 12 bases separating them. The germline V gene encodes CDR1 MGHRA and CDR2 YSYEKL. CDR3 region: CASSLLGLPKNIQYF. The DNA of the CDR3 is TGCGCCAGCAGCCTCCTCGGGCTACCCAAAAACATTCAGTACTTC.

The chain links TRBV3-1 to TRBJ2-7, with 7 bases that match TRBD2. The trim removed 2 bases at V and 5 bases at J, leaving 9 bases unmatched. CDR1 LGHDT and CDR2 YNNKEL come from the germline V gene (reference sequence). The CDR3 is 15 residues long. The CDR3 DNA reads TGTGCCAGCAGCCAATGGGGGGGAGTTGGCAACGAGCAGTACTTC. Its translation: CASSQWGGVGNEQYF.

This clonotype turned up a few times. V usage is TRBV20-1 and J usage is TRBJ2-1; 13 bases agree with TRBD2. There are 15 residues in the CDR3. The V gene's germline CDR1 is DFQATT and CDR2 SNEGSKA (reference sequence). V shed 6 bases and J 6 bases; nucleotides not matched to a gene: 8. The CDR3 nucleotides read TGCAGTGCGCCCGGGACTAGCGGGGTTTTCAATGAGCAGTTCTTC. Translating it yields CSAPGTSGVFNEQFF.

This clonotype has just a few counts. CDR3 sequence: CASSLKTGGNEKLFF. CDR3 in DNA: TGTGCCAGCAGCCTAAAGACAGGGGGTAATGAAAAACTGTTTTTT. J is TRBJ1-4 and V is TRBV7-2; the match to TRBD1 covers 9 bases. The germline V gene encodes CDR1 SGHTA and CDR2 FQGNSA. The V and J ends lost 5 bases and 4 bases, in that order; junction bases with no gene match: 5. There are 15 residues in the CDR3.

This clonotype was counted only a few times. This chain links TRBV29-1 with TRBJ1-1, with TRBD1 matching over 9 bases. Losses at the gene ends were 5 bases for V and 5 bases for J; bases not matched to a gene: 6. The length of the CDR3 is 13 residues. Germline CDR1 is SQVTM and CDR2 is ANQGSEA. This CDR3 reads CSVLQGAGTEAFF. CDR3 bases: TGCAGCGTTTTACAGGGGGCTGGGACTGAAGCTTTCTTT. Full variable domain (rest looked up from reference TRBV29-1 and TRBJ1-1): SAVISQKPSRDICQRGTSLTIQCQVDSQVTMMFWYRQQPGQSLTLIATANQGSEATYESGFVIDKFPISRPNLTFSTLTVSNMSPEDSSIYLCSVLQGAGTEAFFGQGTRLTVV.

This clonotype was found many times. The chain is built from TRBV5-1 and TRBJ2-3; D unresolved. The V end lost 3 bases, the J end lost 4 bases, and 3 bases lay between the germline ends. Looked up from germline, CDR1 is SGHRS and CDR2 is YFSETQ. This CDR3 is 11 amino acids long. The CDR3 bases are TGCGCCAGCAGCTCGTCAGATACGCAGTATTTT. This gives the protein CASSSSDTQYF.

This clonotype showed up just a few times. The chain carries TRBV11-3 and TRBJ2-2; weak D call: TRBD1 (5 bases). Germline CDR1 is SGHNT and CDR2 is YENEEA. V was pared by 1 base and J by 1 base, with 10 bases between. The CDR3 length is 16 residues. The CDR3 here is CASSLVGGQNTGELFF. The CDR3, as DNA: TGTGCCAGCAGCTTAGTGGGCGGACAGAACACCGGGGAGCTGTTTTTT.

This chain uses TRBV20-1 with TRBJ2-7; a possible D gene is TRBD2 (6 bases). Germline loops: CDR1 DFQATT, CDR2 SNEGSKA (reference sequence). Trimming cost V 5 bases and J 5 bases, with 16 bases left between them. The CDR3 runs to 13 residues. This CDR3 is CSAPTLRGNEQYF. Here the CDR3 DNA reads TGCAGTGCTCCCACCTTACGGGGGAACGAGCAGTACTTC.